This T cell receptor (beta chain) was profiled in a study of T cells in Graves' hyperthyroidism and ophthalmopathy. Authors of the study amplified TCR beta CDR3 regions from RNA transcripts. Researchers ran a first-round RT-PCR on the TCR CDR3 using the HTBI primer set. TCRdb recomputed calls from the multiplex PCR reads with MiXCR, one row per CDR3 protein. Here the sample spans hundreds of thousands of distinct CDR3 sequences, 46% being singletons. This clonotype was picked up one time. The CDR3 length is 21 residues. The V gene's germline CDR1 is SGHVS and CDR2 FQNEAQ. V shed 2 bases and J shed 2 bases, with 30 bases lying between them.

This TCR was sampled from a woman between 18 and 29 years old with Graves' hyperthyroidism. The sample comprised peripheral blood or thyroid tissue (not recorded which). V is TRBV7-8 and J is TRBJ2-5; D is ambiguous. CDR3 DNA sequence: TGTGCCAGCAGCTTACCCCCCAGGTCGATGGCCCCCGGAAAGAAACAAGAGACCCAGTACTTC. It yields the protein CASSLPPRSMAPGKKQETQYF.